Below, 7 T cell receptor beta chains from the same sample are listed, as sequenced in a study of T cell responses to AZD1222 COVID-19 vaccine. Assay: immunoSEQ multiplex PCR; the TCRdb copy retains only in-frame clones and omits some. The repertoire includes 150,000 to 250,000 clones, approximately 94% of them detected once, and more than 0.8% sits in the top ten. The source material was peripheral blood, sampled 28 days after the second AZD1222 dose. The source of these receptors is an adult who received the AZD1222 COVID-19 vaccine.

This rearrangement joins TRBV7-3 to TRBJ2-1; D remains unclear. Trimming removed 5 bases from V and 9 bases from J, with 14 bases in between. The CDR3 length is 13 residues. Germline V gene sequence: CDR1 SGHTA, CDR2 FQGTGA. The CDR3 loop reads CASSPASFGEQFF. The CDR3 DNA is TGTGCCAGCAGCCCGGCCAGTTTCGGTGAGCAGTTCTTC.

The chain links TRBV5-6 to TRBJ2-7; D is perhaps TRBD1 or TRBD2 (5 bases each). This CDR3 comprises 14 residues. V shed 3 bases and J shed 2 bases, with 12 bases lying between them. The germline V gene has CDR1 SGHDT and CDR2 YYEEEE. This CDR3 reads CASSSGRVTYEQYF. CDR3 nucleotide sequence: TGTGCCAGCAGCTCGGGACGGGTTACCTACGAGCAGTACTTC.

This chain connects TRBV28 to TRBJ1-5; 9 bases are a match to TRBD1. This CDR3 has 15 residues. V gave up 6 bases and J gave up 6 bases; unmatched junction bases: 9. CDR1 and CDR2 from the germline V gene are MDHEN and SYDVKM. The CDR3 spells CASRGTTGGRQPQHF. The CDR3 nucleotides read TGTGCCAGCAGGGGGACAACAGGGGGCCGTCAGCCCCAGCATTTT.

The CDR3 DNA follows: TGTGCCTGGACTAAAGGACAGACCGGATTCGGCTACACCTTC. It codes for CAWTKGQTGFGYTF. The rearrangement links TRBV30 to TRBJ1-2, with D perhaps matching TRBD1 (6 bases). This CDR3 is built from 14 residues. CDR1 GTSNPN and CDR2 SVGIG come from the germline V gene (reference sequence). The ends were cut back, 4 bases at V and 8 bases at J, with 20 bases in the middle.

This sequence joins TRBV5-1 and TRBJ1-1; D gene ambiguous. V was trimmed by 5 bases and J by 0 bases, leaving 20 bases between them. The CDR3 totals 17 residues. Germline CDR1 and CDR2: SGHRS and YFSETQ. For the CDR3, the DNA is TGCGCCAGCAGTCCGGTGGGAGTGTCGACCATGAACACTGAAGCTTTCTTT. Encoded protein: CASSPVGVSTMNTEAFF.

This chain uses TRBV7-2 with TRBJ1-1, with TRBD1 as a possible D gene (5 bases). Germline-derived CDR1 and CDR2 are SGHTA and FQGNSA. This CDR3 contains 14 residues. V was shortened by 3 bases and J by 5 bases, with 13 bases between the two germline ends. This CDR3 reads CASSFGRGNTEAFF. The DNA for the CDR3 is TGTGCCAGCAGCTTCGGTAGGGGAAATACTGAAGCTTTCTTT.

This clone occurred a few times. Distinct nucleotide sequences in the sample also encode this CDR3. This rearrangement joins TRBV18 to TRBJ1-2, with D perhaps matching TRBD1 (5 bases). Germline CDR1 is KGHSH and CDR2 is LQKENI. The V end was cut by 3 bases, the J end by 2 bases, with 7 bases between. The CDR3 runs to 13 residues. The DNA for the CDR3 is TGTGCCAGCTCACCGGGGCAGAACTATGGCTACACCTTC. This translates into CASSPGQNYGYTF.